These 24 T cell receptor beta chains share one sample of origin, sequenced in a study of T cells in Graves' hyperthyroidism and ophthalmopathy (dated by TCRdb to the late 2010s). Library prep was done by multiplex PCR. These reads were obtained on an Illumina HiSeq 2000. Amplification of TCR beta CDR3 regions was carried out from RNA transcripts. The TCR CDR3 was subjected to a first round of RT-PCR using the HTBI primer set and the Qiagen OneStep RT-PCR kit. The public reads were quality trimmed at Q25 with fastp and then assembled into clones with MiXCR by TCRdb, keeping productive beta chains. Each entry merges the rows of one CDR3 protein and shows their most common DNA and genes. A total of hundreds of thousands of distinct CDR3 sequences appear in this sample, over 11% of them only once. Together, the top ten hold 5% to 7% of the sample. The sample comprised blood. All receptors come from a woman in her twenties or thirties with Graves' hyperthyroidism that later progressed to Graves' ophthalmopathy.

This clonotype has a handful of counts. The chain has TRBV25-1 and TRBJ1-5; D remains ambiguous. Trimming pared 8 bases from V and 0 bases from J, leaving 14 bases between. This CDR3 spans 15 amino acids. CDR1 and CDR2 (germline): MGHDK, SYGVNS. The CDR3, as DNA: TGTGCCAGCCCCGAAGGAGGTTATAGCAATCAGCCCCAGCATTTT. Its translation: CASPEGGYSNQPQHF.

This clonotype was detected many times. V and J are TRBV29-1 and TRBJ2-1; 11 bases line up with TRBD2. The CDR3 has 12 residues. V shed 8 bases and J 8 bases; nucleotides not matched to a gene: 5. The germline V gene has CDR1 SQVTM and CDR2 ANQGSEA. CDR3 sequence: CSFTSGSYEQFF. The CDR3 region has the DNA TGCAGCTTCACTAGCGGGAGCTATGAGCAGTTCTTC.

The gene calls are TRBV5-1 and TRBJ2-7; 9 bases line up with TRBD1. Germline CDR1 reads SGHRS; CDR2 reads YFSETQ. Losses at the gene ends were 2 bases for V and 4 bases for J; bases not matched to a gene: 10. This CDR3 is 16 amino acids long. This chain's CDR3 is CASSFGEGQGGYEQYF. Written as DNA, the CDR3 is TGCGCCAGCAGCTTTGGCGAGGGACAGGGCGGATACGAGCAGTACTTC.

The table lists this clonotype with many counts. The CDR3 reads CASSPGQGRGYGYTF. The CDR3 nucleotides are TGTGCCAGCAGTCCAGGACAGGGGAGAGGGTATGGCTACACCTTC. This rearrangement joins TRBV27 to TRBJ1-2, with TRBD1 identical over 9 bases. Looked up from germline, CDR1 is MNHEY and CDR2 is SMNVEV (reference sequence). The V gene end was trimmed by 5 bases and the J gene end by 5 bases; junction bases not matched to a gene: 9. The length of the CDR3 is 15 residues.

This clonotype was detected ten times or more. The chain carries TRBV24-1 and TRBJ1-4, with 7 bases fitting TRBD1. The CDR3 is made up of 15 amino acids. The V gene's germline CDR1 is KGHDR and CDR2 SFDVKD. V was pared by 3 bases and J by 6 bases, with 6 bases of the junction left unmatched. CDR3 loop: CATSDPTGMDEKLFF. The DNA of the CDR3 is TGTGCCACCAGTGATCCGACAGGGATGGATGAAAAACTGTTTTTT.

There are a few counts of this clonotype. The rearrangement links TRBV6-2 or TRBV6-3 to TRBJ2-7; D unresolved. V was clipped by 4 bases and J by 0 bases, with 19 bases between them. The V gene's germline CDR1 is MNHEY and CDR2 SVGEGT. This CDR3 has 17 amino acids. In DNA, the CDR3 is TGTGCCAGCAGTTCCCCCCATGTCCAAACCAGCTCCTACGAGCAGTACTTC. Amino acids: CASSSPHVQTSSYEQYF.

This clonotype was recorded many times. The J gene is TRBJ2-3, the V gene TRBV11-2; TRBD1 might be the D (6 bases). This CDR3 has 16 residues. Germline V gene sequence: CDR1 SGHAT, CDR2 FQNNGV. Between the trimmed V and J ends, which lost 5 bases and 0 bases, there was a span of 15 bases. CDR3 amino acids: CASSPGQSFSTDTQYF. For the CDR3, the DNA is TGTGCCAGCAGCCCCGGACAGTCTTTTAGCACAGATACGCAGTATTTT.

This clonotype has only a few counts. A single base separates this from a much larger clone, so it may be a read error. The chain couples TRBV11-3 to TRBJ2-1, with D perhaps TRBD2 (5 bases). The germline CDR1 and CDR2 sequences are SGHNT and YENEEA. V was shortened by 1 base and J by 6 bases, with 22 bases between the two germline ends. CDR3 length: 18 amino acids. CDR3 in DNA: TGTGCCAGCAGCTTAGTGGACTGGTACAGCTTAACCTGCAATGAGCAGTTCTTC. It encodes CASSLVDWYSLTCNEQFF.

The V gene is TRBV14, the J gene TRBJ2-5, with D unresolved. Germline lookup yields CDR1 SGHDN and CDR2 FVKESK. Trimming stripped 4 bases from V and 4 bases from J, with 13 bases between. The CDR3 has 14 residues. The CDR3 reads CASSRSLEGETQYF. CDR3 DNA: TGTGCCAGCAGCCGATCCCTAGAAGGAGAGACCCAGTACTTC.

This clonotype has at least ten counts. J is TRBJ2-1 and V is TRBV12-3 or TRBV12-4; TRBD2 might be the D (6 bases). V lost 4 bases and J lost 4, with 14 bases in between. CDR3 size: 15 residues. The CDR3 DNA follows: TGTGCCAGCAGTTGGGGGGACCTGAAGTACAATGAGCAGTTCTTC. Protein sequence: CASSWGDLKYNEQFF.

This clonotype was seen at least ten times. The chain carries TRBV30 and TRBJ1-4; TRBD1 might be the D (6 bases). The CDR3 is 15 residues long. CDR1 is GTSNPN and CDR2 is SVGIG in the germline V gene (reference sequence). With 5 bases removed from V and 7 bases from J, the gap between germline ends came to 20 bases. The CDR3 is CAWSTGLRRREKLFF. The CDR3 DNA reads TGTGCCTGGTCGACAGGTTTAAGGAGGCGTGAAAAACTGTTTTTT. The full variable domain, rest sourced from reference TRBV30 and TRBJ1-4, is SQTIHQWPATLVQPVGSPLSLECTVEGTSNPNLYWYRQAAGRGLQLLFYSVGIGQISSEVPQNLSASRPQDRQFILSSKKLLLSDSGFYLCAWSTGLRRREKLFFGSGTQLSVL.

Turning to this clonotype: The CDR3 end shows no conserved phenylalanine or tryptophan, and so a read error is likely. The genes are TRBV4-2 and TRBJ2-1, with 9 bases lining up with TRBD2. The CDR3 length is 15 residues. Germline V gene data show CDR1 as LGHNA and CDR2 as YNFKEQ. V was pared by 2 bases and J by 7 bases, with 6 bases of the junction left unmatched. In DNA, the CDR3 is TGTGCCAGCAGCCAAACCGGGACTAGCAGGAATGAGCAGTTCTTA. This translates into CASSQTGTSRNEQFL.

In this sample, this clonotype turned up many times. The chain has TRBV12-3 or TRBV12-4 and TRBJ1-6; TRBD1 matches at 9 bases. Trimming cost V 5 bases and J 0 bases; bases outside gene matches: 11. The CDR3 runs 19 residues. In DNA form, the CDR3 reads TGTGCCAGCAGTCCGGGACAGGGAACAACCAGCTCCTATAATTCACCCCTCCACTTT. This encodes CASSPGQGTTSSYNSPLHF.

The V gene is TRBV25-1, the J gene TRBJ1-5; D is undetermined. V was cut by 9 bases and J by 0 bases, with 12 bases left in between. The CDR3 spans 14 residues. Germline CDR1 and CDR2: MGHDK and SYGVNS. In DNA form, the CDR3 reads TGTGCCAGTGCGGACTTTCATAGCAATCAGCCCCAGCATTTT. Translating it yields CASADFHSNQPQHF.

This clonotype came up a few times. The rearrangement joins TRBV19 to TRBJ2-7; D may be TRBD1 (5 bases). Germline CDR1 is LNHDA and CDR2 is SQIVND (reference sequence). Trimming cost V 3 bases and J 0 bases, with 9 bases left between them. The CDR3 contains 14 residues. CDR3 DNA sequence: TGTGCCAGTAGTATGGGGCCTCCCTCCTACGAGCAGTACTTC. Translating gives CASSMGPPSYEQYF. Supplemented by reference TRBV19 and TRBJ2-7, the full variable domain reads DGGITQSPKYLFRKEGQNVTLSCEQNLNHDAMYWYRQDPGQGLRLIYYSQIVNDFQKGDIAEGYSVSREKKESFPLTVTSAQKNPTAFYLCASSMGPPSYEQYFGPGTRLTVT.

The chain joins TRBV9 to TRBJ2-3; TRBD2 matches 8 bases. The length of the CDR3 is 17 residues. With V trimmed by 4 bases and J by 2 bases, 12 bases remained unmatched. Per germline, CDR1 SGDLS and CDR2 YYNGEE. The CDR3 DNA sequence: TGTGCCAGCAGCTCAGAGAGAAATAGCGGGAACACAGATACGCAGTATTTT. Translation gives CASSSERNSGNTDTQYF.

The V and J genes are TRBV6-9 and TRBJ1-6, with TRBD1 matching 10 bases. This CDR3 is 17 amino acids long. The V segment lost 0 bases and the J segment 7 bases; nucleotides outside the gene matches: 6. Germline assignment: CDR1 MNHGY and CDR2 SVAAGI. The DNA of the CDR3 is TGTGCCAGCAGTTATTCGACCTGGACAGGGGGAAATTCACCCCTCCACTTT. This codes for CASSYSTWTGGNSPLHF.

At least ten counts were recorded for this clonotype. The rearrangement uses TRBV6-2 or TRBV6-3 and TRBJ1-5; possible D gene TRBD1, 5 bases. CDR1 and CDR2 (germline): MNHEY, SVGEGT. This CDR3 comprises 17 residues. The V gene lost 7 bases and the J gene lost 1 base, with 20 bases spanning the gap. CDR3 in DNA: TGTGCCAGCAAGCTAGGGACCGGGACTTCCAGCAATCAGCCCCAGCATTTT. This encodes CASKLGTGTSSNQPQHF.

This clonotype was seen at least ten times. This rearrangement joins TRBV12-3 or TRBV12-4 to TRBJ2-5; D remains unclear. This CDR3 is built from 14 residues. The V end was cut by 6 bases, the J end by 7 bases, with 18 bases between. The chain's CDR3 is CASSLSLGLGTQYF. DNA of the CDR3: TGTGCCAGCAGCCTGTCACTTGGATTAGGGACCCAGTACTTC.

In this sample, this clonotype turned up many times. The chain couples TRBV12-5 to TRBJ1-1; D gene ambiguous. The CDR3 is made up of 14 amino acids. Deletions cut 1 base from V and 4 bases from J, with 10 bases between. Germline lookup yields CDR1 LGHNT and CDR2 FRNRAP. In DNA form, the CDR3 reads TGTGCTAGTGGTTTGGGGCGGACGGCCACTGAAGCTTTCTTT. This codes for CASGLGRTATEAFF. Drawing the rest from reference TRBV12-5 and TRBJ1-1, the complete variable domain is DARVTQTPRHKVTEMGQEVTMRCQPILGHNTVFWYRQTMMQGLELLAYFRNRAPLDDSGMPKDRFSAEMPDATLATLKIQPSEPRDSAVYFCASGLGRTATEAFFGQGTRLTVV.

This rearrangement joins TRBV20-1 to TRBJ2-3, with no clear D. Germline-derived CDR1 and CDR2 are DFQATT and SNEGSKA (reference sequence). V was cut by 6 bases and J by 2 bases, with 15 bases left in between. The CDR3 totals 14 residues. The CDR3 coding sequence is TGCAGTGCCCCTTTCGGTTCATCCACAGATACGCAGTATTTT. Its translation is CSAPFGSSTDTQYF.

The V gene is TRBV9, the J gene TRBJ2-2; 8 nucleotides agree with TRBD2. This CDR3 is built from 15 residues. CDR1 is SGDLS and CDR2 is YYNGEE in the germline V gene. V trimming: 4 bases; J trimming: 2 bases; junction bases outside the gene matches: 4. CDR3 loop: CASSSRGGNTGELFF. CDR3 bases: TGTGCCAGCAGCTCACGGGGGGGAAACACCGGGGAGCTGTTTTTT.

This clonotype has ten or more counts. This sequence joins TRBV30 and TRBJ1-5, with D unclear. The germline V gene has CDR1 GTSNPN and CDR2 SVGIG (reference sequence). CDR3 length: 14 residues. The V end was cut by 2 bases, the J end by 3 bases, with 11 bases between. The CDR3 nucleotides read TGTGCCTGGAGTCCCGGGCCAGCCAATCAGCCCCAGCATTTT. Translated: CAWSPGPANQPQHF.

This clonotype was picked up many times. The chain couples TRBV7-2 to TRBJ1-2; D is uncertain. There are 16 residues in the CDR3. The V gene lost 0 bases and the J gene lost 6 bases, with 17 bases spanning the gap. Germline V gives CDR1 SGHTA, CDR2 FQGNSA. This chain's CDR3 is CASSLAAGNLGNGYTF. As DNA, the CDR3 is TGTGCCAGCAGCTTAGCGGCGGGGAACCTTGGGAATGGCTACACCTTC.